This TCR beta chain was captured in a study of cytomegalovirus exposure and HLA in healthy donors. A multiplex PCR was run with 60 Vbeta primers and 13 Jbeta primers. Sequenced by immunoSEQ multiplex PCR; TCRdb stores in-frame clones only, minus some. The sample lists some 140,000 clones; around 80% were seen once. This CDR3 has 13 residues. V lost 6 bases and J 2 bases, leaving 10 bases between the germline ends. The germline CDR1 and CDR2 sequences are SGHAT and FQNNGV. The sequenced sample was PBMCs. V gene TRBV11-2 combines with J gene TRBJ2-5, with D possibly TRBD1 on 6 matching bases. The TCR comes from a man aged 25-45 years in good health. CDR3 protein: CASSPQGQETQYF. For the CDR3, the DNA is TGTGCCAGCAGTCCCCAGGGGCAAGAGACCCAGTACTTC.